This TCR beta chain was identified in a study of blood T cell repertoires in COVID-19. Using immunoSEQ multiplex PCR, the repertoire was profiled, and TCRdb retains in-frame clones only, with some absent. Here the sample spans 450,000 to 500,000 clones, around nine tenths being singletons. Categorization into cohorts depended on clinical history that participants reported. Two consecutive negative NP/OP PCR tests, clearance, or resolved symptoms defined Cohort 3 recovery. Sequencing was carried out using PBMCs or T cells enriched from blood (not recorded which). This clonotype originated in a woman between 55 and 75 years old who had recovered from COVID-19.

CDR3 coding DNA: TGTGCCAGCAGTGAAGTATCGGGAAGAAGGAGCACTGAAGCTTTCTTT. This sequence encodes CASSEVSGRRSTEAFF. V usage is TRBV6-1 and J usage is TRBJ1-1; D unresolved. CDR1 is MNHNS, CDR2 SASEGT, per germline. V shed 1 base and J shed 4 bases, with 16 bases lying between them. The CDR3 has 16 amino acids.